These 23 T cell receptor beta chains were all obtained from the same sample, sequenced in a study of control samples from healthy donors and cancer patients. The assay was immunoSEQ multiplex PCR, and TCRdb's table has in-frame clones only and misses some. The sample holds roughly 130,000 clones, around 90% seen once. Sequencing used blood. Receptor source: a man aged 18 to 29 in good health.

The chain joins TRBV27 to TRBJ1-1, with D uncertain. Germline assignment: CDR1 MNHEY and CDR2 SMNVEV (reference sequence). The CDR3 has 15 amino acids. V shed 1 base and J shed 0 bases, with 9 bases lying between them. The CDR3 sequence is CASSLYPSMNTEAFF. CDR3 in DNA: TGTGCCAGCAGTTTATACCCCTCCATGAACACTGAAGCTTTCTTT.

The chain is built from TRBV4-2 and TRBJ2-1; 7 bases align to TRBD1. Germline CDR1 is LGHNA and CDR2 is YNFKEQ. The CDR3 is 16 amino acids. V lost 4 bases to trimming and J lost 8 bases; unmatched junction nucleotides: 14. The chain's CDR3 is CASSPWRGGPSHEQFF. CDR3 bases: TGTGCCAGCAGCCCTTGGAGAGGGGGCCCGAGCCATGAGCAGTTCTTC.

This chain links TRBV7-9 with TRBJ2-1; no clear D. Trimming took off 4 bases at V and 5 bases at J, with 6 bases between the two ends. Germline V gene data show CDR1 as SEHNR and CDR2 as FQNEAQ (reference sequence). There are 12 residues in the CDR3. The DNA of the CDR3 is TGTGCCAGCAGCTCCGCGGACAATGAGCAGTTCTTC. Translated: CASSSADNEQFF. The full variable domain, rest sourced from reference TRBV7-9 and TRBJ2-1, is DTGVSQNPRHKITKRGQNVTFRCDPISEHNRLYWYRQTLGQGPEFLTYFQNEAQLEKSRLLSDRFSAERPKGSFSTLEIQRTEQGDSAMYLCASSSADNEQFFGPGTRLTVL.

CDR3 residues: CASSKDSGNTEAFF. The CDR3 DNA follows: TGTGCCAGCAGCAAAGACAGCGGAAACACTGAAGCTTTCTTT. The genes are TRBV9 and TRBJ1-1; TRBD1 is a possible D gene (5 bases). The CDR3 is 14 residues long. V gave up 4 bases and J gave up 2 bases, with 12 bases separating them. Per germline, CDR1 SGDLS and CDR2 YYNGEE.

The rearrangement joins TRBV6-5 to TRBJ2-7; 7 bases line up with TRBD1. Germline loops: CDR1 MNHEY, CDR2 SVGAGI. The CDR3 runs to 15 residues. J lost 7 bases, V lost 0 bases, and 9 bases had no gene match. Written as DNA, the CDR3 is TGTGCCAGCAGTTACTCGCGACAGGGTGTCGCTGAGCAGTACTTC. Translating it yields CASSYSRQGVAEQYF.

This clone was picked up one time. This chain connects TRBV29-1 to TRBJ1-1; D gene uncertain. The CDR3 is 12 amino acids. Between the trimmed V and J ends, which lost 7 bases and 1 base, there was a span of 10 bases. Germline V gene sequence: CDR1 SQVTM, CDR2 ANQGSEA. The chain's CDR3 is CSARPGNTEAFF. CDR3 bases: TGCAGCGCCCGTCCAGGGAACACTGAAGCTTTCTTT.

The genes are TRBV19 and TRBJ1-4; TRBD1 matches 11 bases. The germline V gene has CDR1 LNHDA and CDR2 SQIVND (reference sequence). Germline trimming cut 5 bases from V and 5 bases from J; bases unmatched to any gene: 4. The CDR3 contains 15 residues. In DNA, the CDR3 is TGTGCCAGTAGTTCGCGGACAGGGGGCAATGAAAAACTGTTTTTT. The encoded protein is CASSSRTGGNEKLFF.

The genes are TRBV29-1 and TRBJ1-1, with D possibly TRBD1 on 5 matching bases. CDR3 length: 12 residues. The V and J ends lost 2 bases and 13 bases respectively, with 17 bases between them. CDR1 and CDR2 (germline): SQVTM, ANQGSEA. The CDR3 here is CSVERWGKDFFF. The CDR3, as DNA: TGCAGCGTTGAAAGGTGGGGGAAGGATTTTTTCTTT.

This rearrangement joins TRBV6-2 or TRBV6-3 to TRBJ1-1; a possible D gene is TRBD1 (5 bases). The V end lost 2 bases, the J end lost 1 base, and 8 bases lay between the germline ends. This CDR3 contains 14 residues. Germline assignment: CDR1 MNHEY and CDR2 SVGEGT. The CDR3 DNA is TGTGCCAGCAGTTACCTGGGGGGGAACACTGAAGCTTTCTTT. It yields the protein CASSYLGGNTEAFF.

The rearrangement joins TRBV19 to TRBJ2-5, with 7 bases lining up with TRBD2. Germline CDR1 LNHDA, CDR2 SQIVND (reference sequence). The length of the CDR3 is 12 residues. Trimming cost V 6 bases and J 6 bases; bases outside gene matches: 4. The chain's CDR3 is CASRGREQTQYF. DNA of the CDR3: TGTGCCAGTAGGGGGAGGGAGCAGACCCAGTACTTC. Using reference TRBV19 and TRBJ2-5 for the parts outside the CDR3, the full variable domain is DGGITQSPKYLFRKEGQNVTLSCEQNLNHDAMYWYRQDPGQGLRLIYYSQIVNDFQKGDIAEGYSVSREKKESFPLTVTSAQKNPTAFYLCASRGREQTQYFGPGTRLLVL.

This clone has more than one count but fewer than ten. This rearrangement joins TRBV7-3 to TRBJ1-1; 7 positions agree with TRBD1. Germline CDR1 is SGHTA and CDR2 is FQGTGA. Unmatched junction bases numbered 5, after V lost 0 bases and J lost 4 bases. This CDR3 contains 15 residues. CDR3 nucleotides: TGTGCCAGCAGCTTAACAGGGGGCGCTGGCACTGAAGCTTTCTTT. This sequence encodes CASSLTGGAGTEAFF.

As to this clone: The sample holds other DNA sequences that translate to the same CDR3. The chain combines TRBV7-9 with TRBJ1-1, with unresolved D. This CDR3 is built from 14 residues. CDR1 SEHNR and CDR2 FQNEAQ come from the germline V gene (reference sequence). Trimming pared 2 bases from V and 2 bases from J, leaving 9 bases between. The CDR3 sequence: CASSLLVLNTEAFF. CDR3 coding DNA: TGTGCCAGCAGCTTATTGGTACTTAACACTGAAGCTTTCTTT.

The DNA of the CDR3 is TGTGCCAGCAGCTTGGATGCAGGGCGCTCCTACGAGCAGTACTTC. Its protein is CASSLDAGRSYEQYF. This sequence joins TRBV5-5 and TRBJ2-7, with TRBD1 as a possible D gene (5 bases). Germline V CDR1 and CDR2: SGHKS, YYEKEE (reference sequence). This CDR3 is built from 15 residues. The V and J ends lost 0 bases and 0 bases respectively, with 10 bases between them.

V gene TRBV9 combines with J gene TRBJ1-4, with a possible D match to TRBD1 (6 bases). The CDR3 runs 12 residues. The ends were cut back, 4 bases at V and 8 bases at J, with 9 bases in the middle. Looked up from germline, CDR1 is SGDLS and CDR2 is YYNGEE. CDR3 bases: TGTGCCAGCAGCATCGGGGGCGAAAAACTGTTTTTT. Protein: CASSIGGEKLFF.

The V gene is TRBV7-3, the J gene TRBJ2-1, with D tentatively TRBD1 (6 bases). The CDR3 is 14 residues long. Trimming left V 4 bases short and J 9 bases short, with 16 bases between. Germline CDR1 SGHTA, CDR2 FQGTGA. DNA for the CDR3: TGTGCCAGCAGCTCTCCCCAACAGGGCACTGAGCAGTTCTTC. It yields the protein CASSSPQQGTEQFF.

The chain couples TRBV19 to TRBJ2-1; D is perhaps TRBD2 (7 bases). V dropped 9 bases and J dropped 3 bases, with 15 bases sitting between them. Looked up from germline, CDR1 is LNHDA and CDR2 is SQIVND (reference sequence). This CDR3 has 14 amino acids. This chain's CDR3 is CASEGGGRYNEQFF. The CDR3 DNA sequence: TGTGCCAGCGAAGGCGGGGGCCGCTACAATGAGCAGTTCTTC.

There are a few counts of this clone. The chain combines TRBV20-1 with TRBJ2-1; 9 nucleotides align to TRBD2. This CDR3 region has 16 residues. The J segment lost 3 bases and the V segment lost 3 bases, leaving 9 bases of the junction unmatched. Germline V gives CDR1 DFQATT, CDR2 SNEGSKA (reference sequence). CDR3 sequence (DNA): TGCAGTGCTAGTGCTCCAGCGGGGGGTTTCTACAATGAGCAGTTCTTC. It encodes CSASAPAGGFYNEQFF.

The sample holds one count of this clone. The rearrangement links TRBV29-1 to TRBJ1-4; 11 positions match TRBD1. This CDR3 is 14 amino acids long. Germline lookup yields CDR1 SQVTM and CDR2 ANQGSEA. The J segment lost 8 bases and the V segment lost 7 bases, leaving 9 bases of the junction unmatched. CDR3 sequence (DNA): TGCAGCGCTACCCCCGGGACAGGGGGAGAAAAACTGTTTTTT. It yields the protein CSATPGTGGEKLFF. The full variable domain, in which reference TRBV29-1 and TRBJ1-4 provide the parts outside the CDR3, is SAVISQKPSRDICQRGTSLTIQCQVDSQVTMMFWYRQQPGQSLTLIATANQGSEATYESGFVIDKFPISRPNLTFSTLTVSNMSPEDSSIYLCSATPGTGGEKLFFGSGTQLSVL.

This sequence joins TRBV19 and TRBJ2-1; weak D call: TRBD2 (6 bases). Germline loops: CDR1 LNHDA, CDR2 SQIVND (reference sequence). The CDR3 length is 15 residues. The germline V and J ends were trimmed by 5 bases and 0 bases, with 11 bases remaining between them. The CDR3 DNA follows: TGTGCCAGTAGTCACGACGGGAGCTCCTACAATGAGCAGTTCTTC. Encoded protein: CASSHDGSSYNEQFF.

The chain couples TRBV3-1 (or the pseudogene TRBV3-2) to TRBJ1-2; D ambiguous. CDR3 length equals 14 residues. Germline-derived CDR1 and CDR2 are LGHDT and YNNKEL (reference sequence). The ends were cut back, 1 base at V and 2 bases at J, with 8 bases in the middle. The DNA for the CDR3 is TGTGCCAGCAGCCAAGGAAGCCTAAACTATGGCTACACCTTC. It yields the protein CASSQGSLNYGYTF.

The chain employs TRBV6-5 and TRBJ1-5; 8 bases agree with TRBD1. Germline CDR1 and CDR2: MNHEY and SVGAGI. The CDR3 has 15 amino acids. The trim removed 5 bases at V and 13 bases at J, leaving 16 bases unmatched. The chain's CDR3 is CASSLSAGGAGPQHF. The CDR3 DNA reads as TGTGCCAGCAGTCTTTCCGCAGGGGGCGCAGGGCCACAGCATTTT.

The chain carries TRBV5-1 and TRBJ2-7, with 13 bases fitting TRBD2. Per the germline V gene, CDR1 is SGHRS and CDR2 is YFSETQ. V dropped 1 base and J dropped 4; count of bases not matched to a gene: 11. The CDR3 extends over 18 amino acids. The CDR3 protein is CASSLKQLKGLAGYEQYF. CDR3 in DNA: TGCGCCAGCAGCTTGAAACAGTTAAAGGGACTAGCGGGATACGAGCAGTACTTC.

In its sample, this clone was seen a few times. The V and J genes are TRBV7-3 and TRBJ2-1; 9 bases align to TRBD2. The V gene end was trimmed by 6 bases and the J gene end by 0 bases; junction bases not matched to a gene: 6. The CDR3 spans 16 residues. The germline V gene encodes CDR1 SGHTA and CDR2 FQGTGA. This chain's CDR3 is CASSPNSGGSYNEQFF. CDR3 DNA sequence: TGTGCCAGCAGTCCTAATAGCGGGGGCTCCTACAATGAGCAGTTCTTC.